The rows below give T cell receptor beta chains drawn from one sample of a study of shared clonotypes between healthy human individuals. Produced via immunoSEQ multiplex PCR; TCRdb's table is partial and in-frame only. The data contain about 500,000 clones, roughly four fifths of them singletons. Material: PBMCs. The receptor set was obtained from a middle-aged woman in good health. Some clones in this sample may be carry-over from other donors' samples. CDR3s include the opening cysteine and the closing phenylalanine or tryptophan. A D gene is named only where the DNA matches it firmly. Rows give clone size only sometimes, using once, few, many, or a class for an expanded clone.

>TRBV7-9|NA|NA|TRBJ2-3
CASSTRQTSTDTQYF
TGTGCCAGCAGCACCCGTCAGACGAGCACAGATACGCAGTATTTT
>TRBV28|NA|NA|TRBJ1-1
CASSPRGGSEAFF
TGTGCCAGCAGTCCCCGGGGGGGCAGTGAAGCTTTCTTT
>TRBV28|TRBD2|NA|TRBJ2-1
CASRPSGSSYNEQFF
TGTGCCAGCAGACCTAGCGGGAGCTCCTACAATGAGCAGTTCTTC
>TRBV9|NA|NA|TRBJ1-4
CASSETGRTNEKLFF
TGTGCCAGCAGCGAAACAGGGCGGACTAATGAAAAACTGTTTTTT
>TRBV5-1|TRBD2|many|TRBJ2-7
CASSLGSGISYEQYF
TGCGCCAGCAGCTTAGGTAGCGGGATTTCCTACGAGCAGTACTTC
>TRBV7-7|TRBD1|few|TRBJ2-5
CASSLETGVETQYF
TGTGCTAGCAGCTTGGAGACAGGGGTAGAGACCCAGTACTTC
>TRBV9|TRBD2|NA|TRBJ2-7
CASSVLGGSGEQYF
TGTGCCAGCAGCGTACTGGGGGGGAGTGGAGAGCAGTACTTC
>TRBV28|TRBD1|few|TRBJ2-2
CASSLVPTGAFTGELFF
TGTGCCAGCAGTTTGGTACCTACAGGGGCCTTCACCGGGGAGCTGTTTTTT
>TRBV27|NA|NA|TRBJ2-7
CASRGSGSWFLGYEQYF
TGTGCCAGCAGAGGATCAGGCTCTTGGTTTTTAGGCTACGAGCAGTACTTC
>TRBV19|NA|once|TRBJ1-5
CASSTGGGRRQPQHF
TGTGCCAGTAGTACGGGCGGGGGGCGTCGGCAGCCCCAGCATTTT
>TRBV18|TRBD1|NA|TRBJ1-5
CASSPQGTGSREPQHF
TGTGCCAGCTCACCACAAGGGACAGGGAGTAGGGAGCCCCAGCATTTT
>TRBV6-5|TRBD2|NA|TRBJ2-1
CASSGRASYNEQFF
TGTGCCAGCAGTGGGAGGGCTTCCTACAATGAGCAGTTCTTC
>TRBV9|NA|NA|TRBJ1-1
CASSITGVTEAFF
TGTGCCAGCAGCATTACAGGCGTGACTGAAGCTTTCTTT
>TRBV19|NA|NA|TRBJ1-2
CASSRAGDSNYGYTF
TGTGCCAGTAGTAGGGCCGGGGATTCTAACTATGGCTACACCTTC
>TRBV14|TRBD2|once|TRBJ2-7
CASSRELAGGHYEQYF
TGTGCCAGCAGCCGCGAACTAGCGGGAGGACACTACGAGCAGTACTTC
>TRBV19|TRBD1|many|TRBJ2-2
CASSIVAGQGQTGELFF
TGTGCCAGTAGTATAGTTGCGGGACAGGGTCAAACCGGGGAGCTGTTTTTT
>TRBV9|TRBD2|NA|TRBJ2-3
CASSVSTSGLTDTQYF
TGTGCCAGCAGCGTATCGACTAGCGGACTCACAGATACGCAGTATTTT
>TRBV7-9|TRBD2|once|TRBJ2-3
CASSRAGVSTDTQYF
TGTGCCAGCAGCCGAGCGGGAGTAAGCACAGATACGCAGTATTTT
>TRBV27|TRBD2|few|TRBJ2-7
CASSSRLAGAHYEQYF
TGTGCCAGCAGTTCGCGACTAGCGGGAGCCCACTACGAGCAGTACTTC
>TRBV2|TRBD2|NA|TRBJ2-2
CASSSGLAGTGELFF
TGTGCCAGCAGCTCGGGACTAGCGGGCACCGGGGAGCTGTTTTTT
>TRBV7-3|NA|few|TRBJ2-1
CASSSTGTLNNEQFF
TGTGCCAGCAGCTCCACAGGTACACTCAACAATGAGCAGTTCTTC
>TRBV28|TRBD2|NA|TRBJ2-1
CASSLSGSYGNEQFF
TGTGCCAGCAGTTTGAGCGGGAGTTATGGGAATGAGCAGTTCTTC
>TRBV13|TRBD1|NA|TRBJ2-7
CASSFNRDRSIGEQYF
TGTGCCAGCAGCTTTAACCGGGACAGGAGTATTGGCGAGCAGTACTTC
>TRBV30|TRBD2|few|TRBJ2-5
CAWSAGLSQETQYF
TGTGCCTGGAGCGCGGGACTATCCCAAGAGACCCAGTACTTC
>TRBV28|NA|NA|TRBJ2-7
CASSSPSRGNEQYF
TGTGCCAGCAGTAGCCCCTCCAGAGGGAACGAGCAGTACTTC
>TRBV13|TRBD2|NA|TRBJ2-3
CASSLAAGGILDTQYF
TGTGCCAGCAGCTTAGCGGCGGGAGGGATTCTCGATACGCAGTATTTT
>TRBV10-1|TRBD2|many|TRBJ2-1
CASSDRRTSGSSYNEQFF
TGCGCCAGCAGTGACCGCCGGACTAGCGGGAGCAGCTACAATGAGCAGTTCTTC
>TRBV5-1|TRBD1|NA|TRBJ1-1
CASSSTGTALNTEAFF
TGCGCCAGCAGCTCCACCGGGACAGCGCTGAACACTGAAGCTTTCTTT
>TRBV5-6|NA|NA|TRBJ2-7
CASSLDQPYEQYF
TGTGCCAGCAGCTTGGACCAACCCTACGAGCAGTACTTC
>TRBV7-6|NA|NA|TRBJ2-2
CASSLAIQGSSVTGELFF
TGTGCCAGCAGCTTAGCTATACAGGGCTCCAGCGTCACCGGGGAGCTGTTTTTT
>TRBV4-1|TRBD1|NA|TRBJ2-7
CASSQGQGASYEQYF
TGCGCCAGCAGCCAGGGACAGGGGGCGTCTTACGAGCAGTACTTC
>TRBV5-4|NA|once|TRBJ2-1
CATSLTNNEQFF
TGTGCCACCTCACTTACAAACAATGAGCAGTTCTTC
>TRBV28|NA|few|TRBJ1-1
CASRGPRGNTEAFF
TGTGCCAGCAGGGGCCCTCGTGGGAACACTGAAGCTTTCTTT
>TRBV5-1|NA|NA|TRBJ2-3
CASSQGGVLTDTQYF
TGCGCCAGCAGCCAGGGCGGGGTACTCACAGATACGCAGTATTTT
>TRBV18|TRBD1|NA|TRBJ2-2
CASSPRQGWTGELFF
TGTGCCAGCTCACCAAGACAGGGGTGGACCGGGGAGCTGTTTTTT
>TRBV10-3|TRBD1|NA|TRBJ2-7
CAISQTGGGYEQYF
TGTGCCATCAGCCAGACAGGGGGCGGGTACGAGCAGTACTTC
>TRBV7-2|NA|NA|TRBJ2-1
CASSLEGGSGYNEQFF
TGTGCCAGCAGCTTAGAAGGTGGTAGCGGTTACAATGAGCAGTTCTTC
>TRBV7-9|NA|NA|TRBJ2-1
CASSLGAPTRFF
TGTGCCAGCAGCTTAGGAGCCCCTACGCGGTTCTTC
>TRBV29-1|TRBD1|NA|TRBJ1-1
CSANRGHGAEAFF
TGCAGCGCGAACAGGGGGCACGGCGCTGAAGCTTTCTTT
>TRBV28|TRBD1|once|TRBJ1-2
CASSPSAGDRAWGYTF
TGTGCCAGCAGCCCTTCGGCGGGGGACAGGGCTTGGGGCTACACCTTC
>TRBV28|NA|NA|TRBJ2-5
CASSPGRRETQYF
TGTGCCAGCAGTCCCGGGAGAAGGGAGACCCAGTACTTC
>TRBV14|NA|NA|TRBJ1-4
CASSQLSGGEKLFF
TGTGCCAGCAGCCAACTCTCCGGGGGGGAAAAACTGTTTTTT
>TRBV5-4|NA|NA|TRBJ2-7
CASSLGGRDREQYF
TGTGCCAGCAGCTTGGGGGGGAGAGACCGCGAGCAGTACTTC
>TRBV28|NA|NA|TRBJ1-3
CASSDPGPKGNTIYF
TGTGCCAGCAGCGACCCGGGACCTAAGGGAAACACCATATATTTT
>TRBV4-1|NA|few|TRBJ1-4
CASSQEVLRGWANEKLFF
TGCGCCAGCAGCCAAGAGGTCCTCCGGGGTTGGGCTAATGAAAAACTGTTTTTT
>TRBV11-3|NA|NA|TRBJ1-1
CASSLERGSEAFF
TGTGCCAGCAGCTTAGAGCGGGGCTCTGAAGCTTTCTTT
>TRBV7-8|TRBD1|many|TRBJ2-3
CASSSSRDREQYF
TGTGCCAGCAGCTCGAGCCGGGACAGGGAACAGTATTTT
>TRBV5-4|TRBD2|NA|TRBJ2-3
CASSSGLAGVTDTQYF
TGTGCCAGCAGCTCCGGACTAGCGGGAGTCACAGATACGCAGTATTTT